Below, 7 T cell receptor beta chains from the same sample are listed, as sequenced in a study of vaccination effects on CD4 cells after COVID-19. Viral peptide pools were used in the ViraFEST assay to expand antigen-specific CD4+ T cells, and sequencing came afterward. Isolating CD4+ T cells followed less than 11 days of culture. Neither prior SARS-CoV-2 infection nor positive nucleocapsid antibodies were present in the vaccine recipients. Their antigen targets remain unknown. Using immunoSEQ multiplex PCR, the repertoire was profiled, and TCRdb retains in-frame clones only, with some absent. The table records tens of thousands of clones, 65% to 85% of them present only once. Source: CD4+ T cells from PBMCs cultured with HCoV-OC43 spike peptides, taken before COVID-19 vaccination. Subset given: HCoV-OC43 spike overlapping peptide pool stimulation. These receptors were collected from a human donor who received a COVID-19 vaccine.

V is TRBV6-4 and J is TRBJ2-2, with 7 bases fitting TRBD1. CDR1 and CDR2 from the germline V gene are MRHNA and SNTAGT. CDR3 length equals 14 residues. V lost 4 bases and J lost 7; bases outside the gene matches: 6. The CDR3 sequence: CASSVDRTNGELFF. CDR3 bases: TGTGCCAGCAGTGTGGACAGGACGAACGGGGAGCTGTTTTTT.

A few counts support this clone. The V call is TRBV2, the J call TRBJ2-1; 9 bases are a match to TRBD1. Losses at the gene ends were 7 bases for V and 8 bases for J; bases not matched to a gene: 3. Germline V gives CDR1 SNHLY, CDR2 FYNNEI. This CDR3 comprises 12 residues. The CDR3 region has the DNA TGTGCCAGCAAGGACAGGGGCGATGAGCAGTTCTTC. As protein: CASKDRGDEQFF.

The CDR3, as DNA: TGTGCCACCAGTGATTTGGGAACAGATACGCAGTATTTT. Its protein is CATSDLGTDTQYF. This chain uses TRBV24-1 with TRBJ2-3; D gene ambiguous. In germline, CDR1 is KGHDR, CDR2 SFDVKD. This CDR3 spans 13 amino acids. Trimming shortened V by 0 bases and J by 3 bases, and 3 bases separated the two germline ends.

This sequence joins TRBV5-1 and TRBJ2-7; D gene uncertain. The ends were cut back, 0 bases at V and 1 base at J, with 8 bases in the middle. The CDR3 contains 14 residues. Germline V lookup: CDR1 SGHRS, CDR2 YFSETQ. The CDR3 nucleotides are TGCGCCAGCAGCTTGGATACTGGGTCCTACGAGCAGTACGTC. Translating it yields CASSLDTGSYEQYV.

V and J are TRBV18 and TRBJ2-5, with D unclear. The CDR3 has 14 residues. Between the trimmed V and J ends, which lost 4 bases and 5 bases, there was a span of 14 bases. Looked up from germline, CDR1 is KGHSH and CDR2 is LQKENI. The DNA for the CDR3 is TGTGCCAGCTCACGTAACCCCAGTATGGAGACCCAGTACTTC. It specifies CASSRNPSMETQYF.

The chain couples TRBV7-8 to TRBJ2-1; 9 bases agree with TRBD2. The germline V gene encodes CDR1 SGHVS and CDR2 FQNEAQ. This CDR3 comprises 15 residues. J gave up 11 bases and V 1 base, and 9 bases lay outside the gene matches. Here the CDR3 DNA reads TGTGCCAGCAGCTTAGTTAGGACTAGCGATAAAAAGCAGTTCTTC. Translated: CASSLVRTSDKKQFF. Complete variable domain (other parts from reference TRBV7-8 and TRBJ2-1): GAGVSQSPRYKVAKRGQDVALRCDPISGHVSLFWYQQALGQGPEFLTYFQNEAQLDKSGLPSDRFFAERPEGSVSTLKIQRTQQEDSAVYLCASSLVRTSDKKQFFGPGTRLTVL.

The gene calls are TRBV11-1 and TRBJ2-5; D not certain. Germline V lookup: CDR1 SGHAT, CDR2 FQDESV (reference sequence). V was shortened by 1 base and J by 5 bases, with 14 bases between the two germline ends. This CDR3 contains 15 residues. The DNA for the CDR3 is TGTGCCAGCAGCTTAGATCCCTCCGGGCGGGAGACCCAGTACTTC. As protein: CASSLDPSGRETQYF.